Sequencing of this T cell receptor (beta chain) was carried out in a study of siplizumab effects on memory and regulatory T cells. Germline V gene sequence: CDR1 SEHNR, CDR2 FQNEAQ (reference sequence). The CDR3 contains 13 residues. V was cut by 6 bases and J by 2 bases, with 7 bases left in between. Data came from immunoSEQ multiplex PCR; TCRdb stores just in-frame clones and leaves some out. This table has about 100,000 clones, just over 90% appearing once. This chain links TRBV7-9 with TRBJ2-2, with unresolved D. Sequencing input: Tregs sorted from blood. This sequence originates from a human donor in good health. In nucleotides, the CDR3 is TGTGCCAGCAGGATGATCAACACCGGGGAGCTGTTTTTT. As protein: CASRMINTGELFF.